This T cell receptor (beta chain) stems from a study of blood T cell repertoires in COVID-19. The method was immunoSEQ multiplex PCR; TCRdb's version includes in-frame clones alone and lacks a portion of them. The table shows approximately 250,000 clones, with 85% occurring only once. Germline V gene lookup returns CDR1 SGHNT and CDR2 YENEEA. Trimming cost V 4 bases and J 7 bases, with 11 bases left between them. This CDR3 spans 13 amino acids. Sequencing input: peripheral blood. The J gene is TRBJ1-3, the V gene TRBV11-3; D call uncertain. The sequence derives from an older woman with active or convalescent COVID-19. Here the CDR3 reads CASSSVRVNTIYF. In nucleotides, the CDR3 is TGTGCCAGCAGCTCAGTCCGGGTGAACACCATATATTTT.